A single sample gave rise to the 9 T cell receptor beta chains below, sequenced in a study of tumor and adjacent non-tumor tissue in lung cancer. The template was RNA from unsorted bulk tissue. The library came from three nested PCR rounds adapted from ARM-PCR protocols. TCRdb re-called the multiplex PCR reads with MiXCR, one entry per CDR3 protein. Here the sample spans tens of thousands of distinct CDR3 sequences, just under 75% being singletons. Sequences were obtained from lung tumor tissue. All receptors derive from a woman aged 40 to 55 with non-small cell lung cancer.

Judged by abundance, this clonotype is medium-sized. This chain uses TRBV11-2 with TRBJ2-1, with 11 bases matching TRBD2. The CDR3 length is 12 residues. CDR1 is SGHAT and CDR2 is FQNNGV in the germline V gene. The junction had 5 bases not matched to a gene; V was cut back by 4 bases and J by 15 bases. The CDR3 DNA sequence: TGTGCCAGCAGCTCACTAGCGGGAGAGGGGTTCTTC. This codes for CASSSLAGEGFF.

Here the CDR3 DNA reads TGTGCCACCACAGCGGGCCCACTCGTGAGTGATCAGTTCTTC. Translation gives CATTAGPLVSDQFF. The chain uses TRBV11-2 and TRBJ2-1; perhaps TRBD2 as D (6 bases). Trimming removed 10 bases from V and 13 bases from J, with 26 bases in between. Germline V gives CDR1 SGHAT, CDR2 FQNNGV. CDR3 size: 14 residues.

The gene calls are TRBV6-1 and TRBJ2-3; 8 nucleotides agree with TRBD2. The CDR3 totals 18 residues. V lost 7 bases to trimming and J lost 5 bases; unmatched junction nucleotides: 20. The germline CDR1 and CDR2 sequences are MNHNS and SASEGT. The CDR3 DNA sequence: TGTGCCAGCACCCGATGGTTTAGCGGGGCCCCGAGTATAGATACGCAGTATTTT. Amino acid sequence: CASTRWFSGAPSIDTQYF.

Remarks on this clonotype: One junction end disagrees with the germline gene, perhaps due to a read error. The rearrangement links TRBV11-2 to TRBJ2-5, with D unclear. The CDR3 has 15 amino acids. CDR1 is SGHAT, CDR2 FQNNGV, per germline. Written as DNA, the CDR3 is TGTGCCAACAGCTTAGAATCCGCGACCCGAGAGACCCAGTACTTC. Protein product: CANSLESATRETQYF.

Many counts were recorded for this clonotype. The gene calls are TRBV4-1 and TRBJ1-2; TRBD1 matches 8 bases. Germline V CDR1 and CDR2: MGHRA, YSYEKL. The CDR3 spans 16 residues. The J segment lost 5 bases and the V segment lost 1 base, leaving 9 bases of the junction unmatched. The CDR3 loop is CASSQAVTGGSYGYTF. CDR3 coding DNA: TGCGCCAGCAGCCAAGCTGTAACAGGGGGGTCGTATGGCTACACCTTC.

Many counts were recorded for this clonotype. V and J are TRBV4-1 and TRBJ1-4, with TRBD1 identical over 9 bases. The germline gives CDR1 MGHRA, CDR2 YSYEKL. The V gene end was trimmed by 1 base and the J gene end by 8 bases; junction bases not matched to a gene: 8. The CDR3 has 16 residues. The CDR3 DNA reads TGCGCCAGCAGCCAAGGAAAGGGACAGGGCGGCGAAAAACTGTTTTTT. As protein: CASSQGKGQGGEKLFF.

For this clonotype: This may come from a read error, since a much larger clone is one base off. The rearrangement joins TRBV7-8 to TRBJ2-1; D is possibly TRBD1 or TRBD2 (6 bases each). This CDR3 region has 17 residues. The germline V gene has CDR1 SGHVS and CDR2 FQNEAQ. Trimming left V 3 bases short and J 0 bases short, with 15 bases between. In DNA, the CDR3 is TGTGCCAGCAGCTTTCGACTAGGGGGGAGCTCCTACAATGAGCAGTTCTTC. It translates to CASSFRLGGSSYNEQFF.

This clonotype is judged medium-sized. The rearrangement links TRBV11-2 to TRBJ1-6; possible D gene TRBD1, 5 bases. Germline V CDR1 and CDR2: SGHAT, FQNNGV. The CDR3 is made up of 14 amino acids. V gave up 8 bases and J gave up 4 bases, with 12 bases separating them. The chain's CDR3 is CASSGGAYNSPLHF. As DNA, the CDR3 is TGTGCCAGCTCAGGCGGGGCATATAATTCACCCCTCCACTTT.

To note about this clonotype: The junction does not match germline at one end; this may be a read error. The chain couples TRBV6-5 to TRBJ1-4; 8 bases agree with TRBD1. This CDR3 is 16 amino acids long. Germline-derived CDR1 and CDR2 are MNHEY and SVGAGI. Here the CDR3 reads CVSSPTGGSTNEKLFF. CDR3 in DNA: TGTGTCAGCAGCCCAACAGGGGGTTCAACAAATGAAAAACTGTTTTTT.